This T cell receptor (beta chain) came from a study of glioma-infiltrating T cells after dendritic cell vaccination. Time point of the sample: after dendritic cell vaccination, including at tumor progression/relapse. Selection required adequate fresh-frozen tumor tissue plus more than two years' survival data. PBMC sampling occurred before vaccination, two weeks after the third dose, and at progression. J gave up 1 base and V 5 bases, and 1 base lay outside the gene matches. CDR1 is LNHDA, CDR2 SQIVND, per germline (reference sequence). This CDR3 spans 14 amino acids. This clone was recorded once. Here immunoSEQ multiplex PCR was the method, and the copy in TCRdb shows in-frame clones only, minus some. The sample includes more than 85,000 clones, 90% of them seen just once.

The rearrangement links TRBV19 to TRBJ1-1, with 10 bases aligning to TRBD1. Sequenced here: blood, sampled after dendritic cell vaccination. This clonotype was obtained from a human donor with glioblastoma. The CDR3 reads CASSWDRGNTEAFF. The CDR3 DNA follows: TGTGCCAGTAGTTGGGACAGGGGGAACACTGAAGCTTTCTTT. The full variable domain, completed using reference TRBV19 and TRBJ1-1, is DGGITQSPKYLFRKEGQNVTLSCEQNLNHDAMYWYRQDPGQGLRLIYYSQIVNDFQKGDIAEGYSVSREKKESFPLTVTSAQKNPTAFYLCASSWDRGNTEAFFGQGTRLTVV.